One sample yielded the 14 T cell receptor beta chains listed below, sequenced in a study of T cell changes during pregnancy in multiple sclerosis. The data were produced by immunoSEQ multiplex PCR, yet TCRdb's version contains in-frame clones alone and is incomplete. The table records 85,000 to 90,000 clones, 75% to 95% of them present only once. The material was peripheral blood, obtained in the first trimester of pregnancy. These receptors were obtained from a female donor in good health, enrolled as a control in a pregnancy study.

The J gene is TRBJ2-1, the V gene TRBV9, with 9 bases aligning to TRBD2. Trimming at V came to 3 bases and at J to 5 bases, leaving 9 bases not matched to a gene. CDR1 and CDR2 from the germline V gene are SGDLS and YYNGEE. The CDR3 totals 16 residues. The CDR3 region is CASSEPVAGGNNEQFF. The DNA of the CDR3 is TGTGCCAGCAGCGAACCCGTTGCGGGGGGGAACAATGAGCAGTTCTTC.

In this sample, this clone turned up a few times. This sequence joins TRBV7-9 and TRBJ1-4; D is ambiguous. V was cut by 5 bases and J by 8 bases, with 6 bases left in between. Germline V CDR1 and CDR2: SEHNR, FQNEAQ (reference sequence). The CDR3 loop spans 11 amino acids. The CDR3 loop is CASSDNEKLFF. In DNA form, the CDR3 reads TGTGCCAGCAGCGACAACGAAAAACTGTTTTTT.

The CDR3 coding sequence is TGTGCCAGCAGCAGAGGATTCGATGAGCAGTTCTTC. It yields the protein CASSRGFDEQFF. The chain carries TRBV2 and TRBJ2-1, with D hard to call. Germline CDR1 is SNHLY and CDR2 is FYNNEI. V lost 6 bases to trimming and J lost 8 bases, with 11 bases between them. The CDR3 extends over 12 amino acids.

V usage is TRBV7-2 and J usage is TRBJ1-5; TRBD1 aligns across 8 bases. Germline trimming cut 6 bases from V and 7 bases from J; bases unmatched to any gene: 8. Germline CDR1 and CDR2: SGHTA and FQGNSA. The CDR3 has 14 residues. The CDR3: CASRRQGAGQPQHF. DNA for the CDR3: TGTGCCAGCAGGCGTCAGGGGGCGGGGCAGCCCCAGCATTTT.

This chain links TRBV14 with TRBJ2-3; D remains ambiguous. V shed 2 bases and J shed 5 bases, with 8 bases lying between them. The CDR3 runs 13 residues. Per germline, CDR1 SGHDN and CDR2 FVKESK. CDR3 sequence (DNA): TGTGCCAGCAGCCAACTGGGCAGAGATACGCAGTATTTT. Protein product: CASSQLGRDTQYF.

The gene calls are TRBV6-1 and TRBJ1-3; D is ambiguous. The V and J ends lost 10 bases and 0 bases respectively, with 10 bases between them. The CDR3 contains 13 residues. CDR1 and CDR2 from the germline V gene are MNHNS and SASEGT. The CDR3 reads CATRIRSGNTIYF. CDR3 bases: TGTGCCACGAGGATTCGCTCTGGAAACACCATATATTTT.

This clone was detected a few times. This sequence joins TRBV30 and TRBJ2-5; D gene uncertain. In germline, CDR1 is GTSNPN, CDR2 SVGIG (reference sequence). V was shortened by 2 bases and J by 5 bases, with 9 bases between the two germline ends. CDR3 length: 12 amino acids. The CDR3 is CAWSSSTETQYF. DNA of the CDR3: TGTGCCTGGAGTTCCAGTACCGAGACCCAGTACTTC.

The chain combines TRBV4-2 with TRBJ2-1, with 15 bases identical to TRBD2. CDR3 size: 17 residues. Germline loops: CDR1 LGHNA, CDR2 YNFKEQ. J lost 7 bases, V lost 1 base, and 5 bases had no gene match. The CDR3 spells CASSQGTSGGDRNEQFF. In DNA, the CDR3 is TGTGCCAGCAGCCAAGGGACTAGCGGGGGGGACAGGAATGAGCAGTTCTTC.

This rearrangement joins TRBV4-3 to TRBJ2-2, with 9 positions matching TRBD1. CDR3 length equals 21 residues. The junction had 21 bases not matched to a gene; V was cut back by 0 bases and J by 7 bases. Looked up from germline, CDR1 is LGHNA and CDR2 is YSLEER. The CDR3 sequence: CASSQEVGTGTAGFYIGELFF. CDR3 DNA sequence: TGCGCCAGCAGCCAAGAGGTCGGGACAGGGACAGCGGGCTTTTACATCGGGGAGCTGTTTTTT.

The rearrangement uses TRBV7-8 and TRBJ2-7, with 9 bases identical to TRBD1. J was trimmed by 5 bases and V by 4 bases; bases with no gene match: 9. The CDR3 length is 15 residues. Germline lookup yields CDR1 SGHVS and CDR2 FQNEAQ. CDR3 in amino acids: CASSSSRDRAHEQYF. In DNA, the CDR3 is TGTGCCAGCAGCTCTTCCCGGGACAGGGCGCACGAGCAGTACTTC.

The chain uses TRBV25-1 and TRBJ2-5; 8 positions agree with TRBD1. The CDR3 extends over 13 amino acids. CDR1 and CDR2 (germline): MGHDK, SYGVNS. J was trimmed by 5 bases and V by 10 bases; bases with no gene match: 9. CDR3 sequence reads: CATVQGEYETQYF. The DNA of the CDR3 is TGTGCCACCGTACAGGGGGAATATGAGACCCAGTACTTC.

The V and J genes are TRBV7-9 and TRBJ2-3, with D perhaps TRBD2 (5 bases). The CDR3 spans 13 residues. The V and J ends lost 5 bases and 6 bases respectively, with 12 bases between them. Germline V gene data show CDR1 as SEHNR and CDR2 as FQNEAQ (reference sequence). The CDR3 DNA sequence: TGTGCCAGCAGCCCTCCCGGGGATGATACGCAGTATTTT. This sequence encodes CASSPPGDDTQYF.

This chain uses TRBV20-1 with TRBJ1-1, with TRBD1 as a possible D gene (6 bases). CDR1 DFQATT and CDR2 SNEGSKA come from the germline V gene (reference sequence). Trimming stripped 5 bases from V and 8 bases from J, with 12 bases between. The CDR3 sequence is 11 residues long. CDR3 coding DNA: TGCAGTGCTGCCGACAGGATGGAAGCTTTCTTT. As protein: CSAADRMEAFF.

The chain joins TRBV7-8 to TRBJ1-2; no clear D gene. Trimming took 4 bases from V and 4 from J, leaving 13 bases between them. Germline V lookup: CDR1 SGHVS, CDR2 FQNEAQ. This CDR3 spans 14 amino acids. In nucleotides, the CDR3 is TGTGCCAGCAGCTCTCCGGAGGACCGCTATGGCTACACCTTC. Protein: CASSSPEDRYGYTF.